The 29 T cell receptor beta chains listed next were all sequenced from one sample in a study of shared clonotypes between healthy human individuals. TCRdb keeps only in-frame clones here, not all; method: immunoSEQ multiplex PCR. The table has some 120,000 clones, 68% seen once. Material for sequencing was memory CD8+ T cells sorted from blood. The subset denotes: CD45RO+ cells pooled with CCR7-negative TemRA cells. The receptors shown here come from a young woman in good health.

The chain employs TRBV2 and TRBJ2-7, with D perhaps matching TRBD2 (5 bases). The germline V gene encodes CDR1 SNHLY and CDR2 FYNNEI. Between the trimmed V and J ends, which lost 6 bases and 7 bases, there was a span of 16 bases. There are 13 residues in the CDR3. The CDR3 loop reads CASSLARREEQYF. The CDR3 DNA follows: TGTGCCAGCAGCCTTGCCCGAAGGGAGGAGCAGTACTTC.

This CDR3 reads CASSLWTGWTEAFF. Written as DNA, the CDR3 is TGTGCCAGCAGCTTATGGACAGGGTGGACTGAAGCTTTCTTT. The chain joins TRBV11-2 to TRBJ1-1, with 8 positions matching TRBD1. The CDR3 spans 14 residues. The trim removed 2 bases at V and 5 bases at J, leaving 4 bases unmatched. Germline CDR1 and CDR2: SGHAT and FQNNGV.

CDR3 DNA: TGTGCCAGTAGTATGCTCAGTGGTTATAATGAAAAACTGTTTTTT. Encoded protein: CASSMLSGYNEKLFF. The rearrangement uses TRBV19 and TRBJ1-4; D is uncertain. The CDR3 consists of 15 residues. Trimming pared 3 bases from V and 4 bases from J, leaving 12 bases between. Germline V gives CDR1 LNHDA, CDR2 SQIVND (reference sequence).

This clone was recorded once. The chain combines TRBV9 with TRBJ2-1; 8 bases agree with TRBD2. Germline loops: CDR1 SGDLS, CDR2 YYNGEE. The length of the CDR3 is 16 residues. With V trimmed by 0 bases and J by 4 bases, 6 bases remained unmatched. The chain's CDR3 is CASSVESPSGYNEQFF. CDR3 coding DNA: TGTGCCAGCAGCGTAGAAAGTCCTAGCGGGTACAATGAGCAGTTCTTC.

The chain is built from TRBV28 and TRBJ2-5; TRBD1 matches at 10 bases. Germline CDR1 is MDHEN and CDR2 is SYDVKM. With V trimmed by 0 bases and J by 5 bases, 6 bases remained unmatched. The CDR3 totals 16 residues. The CDR3 DNA reads TGTGCCAGCAGTTTATGGGGGACAGGGGTTGGCGAGACCCAGTACTTC. Residues: CASSLWGTGVGETQYF. Drawing the rest from reference TRBV28 and TRBJ2-5, the complete variable domain is DVKVTQSSRYLVKRTGEKVFLECVQDMDHENMFWYRQDPGLGLRLIYFSYDVKMKEKGDIPEGYSVSREKKERFSLILESASTNQTSMYLCASSLWGTGVGETQYFGPGTRLLVL.

This chain joins TRBV7-9 and TRBJ2-1; D remains unclear. This CDR3 is 17 amino acids long. The V gene lost 1 base and the J gene lost 7 bases, with 20 bases spanning the gap. Germline V lookup: CDR1 SEHNR, CDR2 FQNEAQ (reference sequence). The CDR3 bases are TGTGCCAGCAGCTTAGGGTCGGCACCGAGATTCCCGAATGAGCAGTTCTTC. Its translation: CASSLGSAPRFPNEQFF.

This clone was recorded at least ten times. The chain combines TRBV6-4 with TRBJ2-3; D gene ambiguous. Between the trimmed V and J ends, which lost 6 bases and 2 bases, there was a span of 12 bases. CDR1 and CDR2 from the germline V gene are MRHNA and SNTAGT. There are 14 residues in the CDR3. CDR3 bases: TGTGCCAGCAGCGGTGGAACCACCACAGATACGCAGTATTTT. Protein: CASSGGTTTDTQYF.

The V gene is TRBV2, the J gene TRBJ2-5, with D maybe TRBD1 (5 bases). Trimming shortened V by 6 bases and J by 4 bases, and 12 bases separated the two germline ends. This CDR3 has 13 amino acids. CDR1 is SNHLY, CDR2 FYNNEI, per germline. Here the CDR3 reads CASRGGQGETQYF. DNA for the CDR3: TGTGCCAGCAGAGGTGGGCAGGGAGAGACCCAGTACTTC.

This clone has only a few counts. This chain uses TRBV4-1 with TRBJ2-7, with 8 nucleotides matching TRBD1. V lost 1 base to trimming and J lost 2 bases; unmatched junction nucleotides: 7. Germline V gives CDR1 MGHRA, CDR2 YSYEKL. The CDR3 loop spans 16 amino acids. The CDR3 region has the DNA TGCGCCAGCAGCCAAGCCCCCGGGACAGGAGCCTACGAGCAGTACTTC. Amino acids: CASSQAPGTGAYEQYF.

Comment on this clone: Other DNA variants within this sample encode the same CDR3. The J gene is TRBJ2-1, the V gene TRBV5-6; D is unresolved. V was trimmed by 4 bases and J by 8 bases, leaving 7 bases between them. This CDR3 has 11 amino acids. Germline V gene data show CDR1 as SGHDT and CDR2 as YYEEEE. The DNA of the CDR3 is TGTGCCAGCAGCCTATTCCATGAGCAGTTCTTC. Protein: CASSLFHEQFF. Full variable domain (rest looked up from reference TRBV5-6 and TRBJ2-1): DAGVTQSPTHLIKTRGQQVTLRCSPKSGHDTVSWYQQALGQGPQFIFQYYEEEERQRGNFPDRFSGHQFPNYSSELNVNALLLGDSALYLCASSLFHEQFFGPGTRLTVL.

This clone was counted only a few times. The chain carries TRBV7-8 and TRBJ2-2; 10 bases map to TRBD2. CDR1 is SGHVS, CDR2 FQNEAQ, per germline. Losses at the gene ends were 6 bases for V and 7 bases for J; bases not matched to a gene: 20. There are 19 residues in the CDR3. The CDR3 reads CASRIHEASGGPRDGELFF. The DNA for the CDR3 is TGTGCCAGCAGGATACATGAAGCTAGCGGGGGTCCCCGTGACGGGGAGCTGTTTTTT.

V and J are TRBV27 and TRBJ1-5, with TRBD1 as a possible D gene (6 bases). CDR1 is MNHEY, CDR2 SMNVEV, per germline (reference sequence). V was shortened by 3 bases and J by 3 bases, with 9 bases between the two germline ends. The length of the CDR3 is 14 residues. The CDR3 here is CASSFRDNNQPQHF. DNA for the CDR3: TGTGCCAGCAGTTTCCGGGACAACAATCAGCCCCAGCATTTT.

This clone was observed a handful of times. The CDR3 sequence is CASSPQGWQPQHF. For the CDR3, the DNA is TGTGCCAGTAGCCCACAGGGGTGGCAGCCCCAGCATTTT. The chain carries TRBV19 and TRBJ1-5; the match to TRBD1 covers 7 bases. V lost 6 bases and J lost 7; bases outside the gene matches: 6. Germline V gene sequence: CDR1 LNHDA, CDR2 SQIVND (reference sequence). CDR3 length: 13 residues.

V and J are TRBV7-2 and TRBJ1-1, with TRBD1 matching over 8 bases. Germline CDR1 SGHTA, CDR2 FQGNSA. The CDR3 is made up of 15 amino acids. The ends lost 2 bases at V and 1 base at J; junction bases unmatched: 3. This CDR3 reads CASSLTGTGNTEAFF. CDR3 DNA: TGTGCCAGCAGCTTAACCGGGACAGGGAACACTGAAGCTTTCTTT.

The V gene is TRBV5-4, the J gene TRBJ2-7; perhaps TRBD2 as D (6 bases). With 2 bases removed from V and 6 bases from J, the gap between germline ends came to 15 bases. Germline V gene sequence: CDR1 SGHNT, CDR2 YYREEE (reference sequence). This CDR3 spans 14 amino acids. Here the CDR3 DNA reads TGTGCCAGCAGCTTTGGGGGGTCCCAATCCGAGCAGTACTTC. It yields the protein CASSFGGSQSEQYF.

The chain combines TRBV7-2 with TRBJ2-7; tentatively, D is TRBD2 (6 bases). CDR3 length equals 17 residues. V dropped 7 bases and J dropped 7 bases, with 29 bases sitting between them. The germline gives CDR1 SGHTA, CDR2 FQGNSA. The CDR3 is CASTTYRKLVAREEQYF. DNA of the CDR3: TGTGCCAGCACCACTTACCGGAAGCTGGTGGCTCGGGAGGAGCAGTACTTC.

In this sample, this clone turned up many times. The V and J genes are TRBV14 and TRBJ2-1; 10 nucleotides match TRBD2. After removal of 0 bases from V and 3 bases from J, the junction contained 8 bases not matched to a gene. The CDR3 covers 18 residues. Germline V gives CDR1 SGHDN, CDR2 FVKESK. The CDR3 protein is CASSQDIPSGSVYNEQFF. The DNA of the CDR3 is TGTGCCAGCAGCCAAGATATCCCTAGCGGGAGTGTCTACAATGAGCAGTTCTTC.

Note on this clone: This may be a read error, as it is one base from a much larger clone. The J gene is TRBJ2-7, the V gene TRBV4-2, with D perhaps TRBD1 (5 bases). CDR3 length: 13 residues. Per the germline V gene, CDR1 is LGHNA and CDR2 is YNFKEQ. Trimming shortened V by 1 base and J by 4 bases, and 8 bases separated the two germline ends. Written as DNA, the CDR3 is TGTGCCAGCAGCCAAGGGACAAATTACGAGCAGTACTTC. Translation: CASSQGTNYEQYF.

In nucleotides, the CDR3 is TGTGCCAGCAGCTTAGGGGGACAGGCTAACACCGGGGAGCTGTTTTTT. Its translation: CASSLGGQANTGELFF. The chain uses TRBV7-2 and TRBJ2-2; TRBD1 matches 8 bases. The germline CDR1 and CDR2 sequences are SGHTA and FQGNSA. Unmatched junction bases numbered 3, after V lost 1 base and J lost 2 bases. The CDR3 totals 16 residues.

The CDR3 loop reads CASSPGPGTAYGYTF. DNA of the CDR3: TGTGCCAGCTCACCAGGGCCGGGGACGGCCTATGGCTACACCTTC. V is TRBV18 and J is TRBJ1-2, with D perhaps matching TRBD1 (5 bases). Trimming left V 2 bases short and J 4 bases short, with 14 bases between. The CDR3 runs 15 residues. Germline assignment: CDR1 KGHSH and CDR2 LQKENI.

The V call is TRBV5-6, the J call TRBJ1-4, with 12 nucleotides matching TRBD1. The CDR3 sequence is 16 residues long. CDR1 and CDR2 from the germline V gene are SGHDT and YYEEEE. V gave up 4 bases and J gave up 2 bases; unmatched junction bases: 3. CDR3 nucleotides: TGTGCCAGCAGCATGGGGACAGGGGGCACTAATGAAAAACTGTTTTTT. This translates into CASSMGTGGTNEKLFF.

The chain is built from TRBV11-2 and TRBJ2-1; 9 nucleotides match TRBD2. Unmatched junction bases numbered 7, after V lost 3 bases and J lost 7 bases. CDR3 size: 15 residues. Germline V lookup: CDR1 SGHAT, CDR2 FQNNGV. In DNA, the CDR3 is TGTGCCAGCAGCTTTCTAGCGGGGAAGGAGAATGAGCAGTTCTTC. It yields the protein CASSFLAGKENEQFF. Full variable domain (rest looked up from reference TRBV11-2 and TRBJ2-1): EAGVAQSPRYKIIEKRQSVAFWCNPISGHATLYWYQQILGQGPKLLIQFQNNGVVDDSQLPKDRFSAERLKGVDSTLKIQPAKLEDSAVYLCASSFLAGKENEQFFGPGTRLTVL.

This rearrangement joins TRBV11-2 to TRBJ2-4; D is unclear. CDR1 is SGHAT, CDR2 FQNNGV, per germline. The CDR3 spans 16 residues. Trimming removed 3 bases from V and 6 bases from J, with 18 bases in between. In nucleotides, the CDR3 is TGTGCCAGCAGCTTTCCCCGTAGGCGGAGTTCAAACATTCAGTACTTC. This translates into CASSFPRRRSSNIQYF.

In this sample, this clone turned up a few times. In nucleotides, the CDR3 is TGCAGCGTTGAGTACAGGGACGAGCAGTTCTTC. Its protein product is CSVEYRDEQFF. The J gene is TRBJ2-1, the V gene TRBV29-1; D possibly corresponds to TRBD1 (6 bases). The CDR3 consists of 11 residues. CDR1 and CDR2 from the germline V gene are SQVTM and ANQGSEA. The V end was cut by 3 bases, the J end by 10 bases, with 10 bases between.

The chain has TRBV5-1 and TRBJ2-3, with D unresolved. CDR3 length: 15 residues. The germline CDR1 and CDR2 sequences are SGHRS and YFSETQ. The V end lost 0 bases, the J end lost 1 base, and 9 bases lay between the germline ends. CDR3 sequence: CASSLGQSGTDTQYF. The DNA for the CDR3 is TGCGCCAGCAGCTTGGGGCAGAGTGGCACAGATACGCAGTATTTT.

V is TRBV2 and J is TRBJ2-1, with TRBD1 matching over 9 bases. The junction had 5 bases not matched to a gene; V was cut back by 5 bases and J by 3 bases. The CDR3 length is 15 residues. The germline V gene has CDR1 SNHLY and CDR2 FYNNEI. CDR3 region: CASSSDRGIYNEQFF. CDR3 DNA sequence: TGTGCCAGCAGTTCTGACAGGGGGATCTACAATGAGCAGTTCTTC. The full variable domain, in which reference TRBV2 and TRBJ2-1 provide the parts outside the CDR3, is EPEVTQTPSHQVTQMGQEVILRCVPISNHLYFYWYRQILGQKVEFLVSFYNNEISEKSEIFDDQFSVERPDGSNFTLKIRSTKLEDSAMYFCASSSDRGIYNEQFFGPGTRLTVL.

J is TRBJ2-3 and V is TRBV7-3, with 9 bases identical to TRBD1. CDR3 size: 14 residues. With 3 bases clipped from V and 4 bases from J, the junction kept 2 bases outside the gene matches. CDR1 and CDR2 (germline): SGHTA, FQGTGA. In DNA, the CDR3 is TGTGCCAGCAGCTTCACAGGGGGCGCAGATACGCAGTATTTT. Protein sequence: CASSFTGGADTQYF.

This clone was observed many times. The chain has TRBV28 and TRBJ2-5, with D maybe TRBD2 (5 bases). Trimming removed 2 bases at V and 4 bases at J, with 11 bases between. The CDR3 has 14 amino acids. Germline V lookup: CDR1 MDHEN, CDR2 SYDVKM. CDR3 in amino acids: CASSLVGDLETQYF. The CDR3 region has the DNA TGTGCCAGCAGTTTAGTGGGAGATTTAGAGACCCAGTACTTC.

This clone was observed many times. As DNA, the CDR3 is TGCGCCAGCAGCCCGGACCTAGGGTCAAGGGTGTATGGCTACACCTTC. Its translation is CASSPDLGSRVYGYTF. The chain is built from TRBV5-1 and TRBJ1-2, with D unresolved. There are 16 residues in the CDR3. Germline V lookup: CDR1 SGHRS, CDR2 YFSETQ. V was cut by 4 bases and J by 5 bases, with 21 bases left in between.